The 10 T cell receptor beta chains presented below share a single source sample, sequenced in a study of shared clonotypes between healthy human individuals (TCRdb year 2020). Receptor libraries were prepared by the immunoSEQ multiplex PCR assay. Here the immuneACCESS table is served through TCRdb, limited to in-frame sequences with V and J called. Missing clones are a known gap in these copies; in checked studies unresolved V genes cover under half, and the rest lacks a known reason. The sample contains 800,000 to 1,200,000 clones, 70% to 80% of them found a single time. Under 0.6% of the sample belongs to the ten largest clones. Sequenced: memory CD4+ T cells from PBMCs. Explained via the paper, the cell subset or site label denotes: CD45RA-negative fraction. These receptors all stem from a man between 18 and 29 years old in good health. Some clones in this sample may be carry-over from other donors' samples.

The rearrangement joins TRBV12-2 to TRBJ2-1; the D call TRBD1 from the table was never checked on the DNA. TRBV12-2 is recorded as a pseudogene. This CDR3 is built from 16 residues. The CDR3 protein is CASRPQGRGLDNEQFF. CDR3 coding DNA: TGTGCAAGTCGCCCCCAGGGCAGGGGGCTGGACAATGAGCAGTTCTTC.

This clone was observed a few times. V usage is TRBV7-6 and J usage is TRBJ1-1; 7 bases match TRBD1. CDR3 length: 15 residues. The junction had 7 bases not matched to a gene; V was cut back by 5 bases and J by 1 base. The germline V gene encodes CDR1 SGHVS and CDR2 FNYEAQ. The CDR3 region is CASSLRTGGNTEAFF. The CDR3 DNA is TGTGCCAGCAGCCTCCGGACAGGAGGGAACACTGAAGCTTTCTTT. Full variable domain (rest looked up from reference TRBV7-6 and TRBJ1-1): GAGVSQSPRYKVTKRGQDVALRCDPISGHVSLYWYRQALGQGPEFLTYFNYEAQQDKSGLPNDRFSAERPEGSISTLTIQRTEQRDSAMYRCASSLRTGGNTEAFFGQGTRLTVV.

The chain employs TRBV4-3 and TRBJ1-4; D gene uncertain. In germline, CDR1 is LGHNA, CDR2 YSLEER. This CDR3 comprises 15 residues. Between the trimmed V and J ends, which lost 2 bases and 7 bases, there was a span of 14 bases. The CDR3 DNA reads TGCGCCAGCAGCCAATCTCGGGGTTTTGCTGAAAAACTGTTTTTT. It translates to CASSQSRGFAEKLFF.

The gene calls are TRBV25-1 and TRBJ2-5; D remains unclear. V was clipped by 3 bases and J by 4 bases, with 6 bases between them. Germline CDR1 reads MGHDK; CDR2 reads SYGVNS. The CDR3 runs 12 residues. The CDR3 is CASSDGGETQYF. CDR3 nucleotide sequence: TGTGCCAGCAGTGACGGCGGAGAGACCCAGTACTTC.

This clone was seen ten or more times. The chain is built from TRBV18 and TRBJ1-1, with 7 bases identical to TRBD1. CDR1 is KGHSH, CDR2 LQKENI, per germline. The CDR3 runs to 14 residues. J was trimmed by 11 bases and V by 2 bases; bases with no gene match: 11. Here the CDR3 reads CASSPSPEQGKAFF. DNA of the CDR3: TGTGCCAGCTCACCAAGTCCGGAACAGGGGAAGGCTTTCTTT.

V usage is TRBV18 and J usage is TRBJ2-5; 9 bases match TRBD2. V trimming: 4 bases; J trimming: 5 bases; junction bases outside the gene matches: 11. Germline CDR1 and CDR2: KGHSH and LQKENI. The CDR3 loop spans 16 amino acids. CDR3 sequence: CASSQTGTSWGETQYF. Written as DNA, the CDR3 is TGTGCCAGCTCACAAACCGGGACTAGCTGGGGGGAGACCCAGTACTTC.

The CDR3 nucleotides read TGTGCCAGCAGAGGAGCTAATTACAATGAGCAGTTCTTC. Translated: CASRGANYNEQFF. The chain joins TRBV2 to TRBJ2-1; D gene ambiguous. Germline-derived CDR1 and CDR2 are SNHLY and FYNNEI. The V end was cut by 6 bases, the J end by 4 bases, with 10 bases between. The CDR3 loop spans 13 amino acids.

This chain joins TRBV7-9 and TRBJ1-1; D remains unclear. The CDR3 length is 13 residues. Trimming removed 2 bases at V and 1 base at J, with 5 bases between. Per the germline V gene, CDR1 is SEHNR and CDR2 is FQNEAQ (reference sequence). This CDR3 is CASSLSQNTEAFF. DNA for the CDR3: TGTGCCAGCAGCTTATCACAGAACACTGAAGCTTTCTTT.

This sequence joins TRBV28 and TRBJ1-5, with 8 bases aligning to TRBD1. V lost 4 bases to trimming and J lost 6 bases; unmatched junction nucleotides: 14. This CDR3 spans 17 amino acids. The V gene's germline CDR1 is MDHEN and CDR2 SYDVKM. CDR3 region: CASSSSWTGRTGQPQHF. CDR3 nucleotide sequence: TGTGCCAGCAGTTCCTCTTGGACAGGGCGTACGGGTCAGCCCCAGCATTTT.

This clone was seen more than once but under ten times. V and J are TRBV5-5 and TRBJ2-3; D ambiguous. V lost 3 bases to trimming and J lost 0 bases, with 11 bases between them. This CDR3 spans 15 amino acids. From germline, CDR1 is SGHKS and CDR2 YYEKEE (reference sequence). The CDR3 DNA is TGTGCCAGCAGCTATGATGAAACTAGCACAGATACGCAGTATTTT. Its translation: CASSYDETSTDTQYF.